The 9 T cell receptor beta chains below all came from one sample that was sequenced in a study of OX40 agonist ivuxolimab in advanced cancers. TCRdb keeps only in-frame clones here, not all; method: immunoSEQ multiplex PCR. The data show over 55,000 clones, roughly 89% seen once. Sequencing was performed on CD4+ or CD8+ T cells sorted from blood, taken in a trial of the OX40 agonist ivuxolimab. These receptors all come from an adult with an advanced solid tumor such as melanoma, head and neck, liver or kidney cancer.

The gene calls are TRBV9 and TRBJ2-1; no clear D. Trimming pared 0 bases from V and 9 bases from J, leaving 10 bases between. From germline, CDR1 is SGDLS and CDR2 YYNGEE. This CDR3 comprises 13 residues. The CDR3 DNA reads TGTGCCAGCAGCGTAGATTCGAAGGCTGAGCAGTTCTTC. Amino acids: CASSVDSKAEQFF.

J is TRBJ2-1 and V is TRBV4-1, with D possibly matching TRBD1 (7 bases). This CDR3 has 17 residues. Germline V CDR1 and CDR2: MGHRA, YSYEKL. V was shortened by 6 bases and J by 2 bases, with 20 bases between the two germline ends. CDR3 sequence reads: CASSRSRGTETYNEQFF. The CDR3 region has the DNA TGCGCCAGCAGTCGATCTCGGGGGACAGAAACCTACAATGAGCAGTTCTTC.

The chain is built from TRBV10-3 and TRBJ2-1; the D call may be TRBD1 or TRBD2 (5 bases each). The CDR3 sequence is 17 residues long. Trimming left V 5 bases short and J 8 bases short, with 25 bases between. The V gene's germline CDR1 is ENHRY and CDR2 SYGVKD. The CDR3 sequence is CAISSSTGTPQGDEQFF. In nucleotides, the CDR3 is TGTGCCATCAGTTCTTCGACCGGGACCCCCCAGGGCGATGAGCAGTTCTTC.

V and J are TRBV7-8 and TRBJ1-2; TRBD1 aligns across 11 bases. Looked up from germline, CDR1 is SGHVS and CDR2 is FQNEAQ. The junction had 7 bases not matched to a gene; V was cut back by 7 bases and J by 6 bases. This CDR3 is 14 amino acids long. Here the CDR3 reads CASKGDRGLNGYTF. The DNA for the CDR3 is TGTGCCAGCAAGGGGGACAGGGGGTTAAATGGCTACACCTTC.

This sequence joins TRBV7-8 and TRBJ1-1, with D possibly TRBD1 on 6 matching bases. The V and J ends lost 3 bases and 10 bases respectively, with 18 bases between them. The CDR3 is 14 amino acids. Germline-derived CDR1 and CDR2 are SGHVS and FQNEAQ. The CDR3: CASSFEGVGRLAFF. The CDR3 DNA reads as TGTGCCAGCAGCTTCGAGGGGGTCGGGCGGTTAGCTTTCTTT. Full variable domain (remainder filled in from reference TRBV7-8 and TRBJ1-1): GAGVSQSPRYKVAKRGQDVALRCDPISGHVSLFWYQQALGQGPEFLTYFQNEAQLDKSGLPSDRFFAERPEGSVSTLKIQRTQQEDSAVYLCASSFEGVGRLAFFGQGTRLTVV.

This chain uses TRBV6-5 with TRBJ1-1; D unclear. CDR1 is MNHEY, CDR2 SVGAGI, per germline. The V and J ends lost 5 bases and 10 bases respectively, with 11 bases between them. The CDR3 length is 11 residues. CDR3 nucleotide sequence: TGTGCCAGCAGTCCGCGACCCTTAGCTTTCTTT. Protein sequence: CASSPRPLAFF.

V is TRBV5-6 and J is TRBJ2-4; D may be TRBD1 (5 bases). The V and J ends lost 4 bases and 11 bases respectively, with 16 bases between them. Germline CDR1 is SGHDT and CDR2 is YYEEEE. The CDR3 contains 13 residues. The CDR3, as DNA: TGTGCCAGCAGCGATGGGGCAGGCCCTTTTCAGTACTTC. Translating gives CASSDGAGPFQYF.

This rearrangement joins TRBV7-9 to TRBJ2-2; 7 bases map to TRBD1. Per the germline V gene, CDR1 is SEHNR and CDR2 is FQNEAQ (reference sequence). Germline trimming cut 4 bases from V and 5 bases from J; bases unmatched to any gene: 10. The CDR3 extends over 16 amino acids. The DNA of the CDR3 is TGTGCCAGCAGCTATTCCGGGACACAGGGGACCGGGGAGCTGTTTTTT. Its protein product is CASSYSGTQGTGELFF.

The V call is TRBV19, the J call TRBJ1-2; D is unclear. Trimming pared 0 bases from V and 2 bases from J, leaving 10 bases between. The CDR3 extends over 15 amino acids. Germline lookup yields CDR1 LNHDA and CDR2 SQIVND (reference sequence). CDR3 loop: CASSIDGYGNYGYTF. CDR3 bases: TGTGCCAGTAGTATAGATGGGTACGGAAACTATGGCTACACCTTC.